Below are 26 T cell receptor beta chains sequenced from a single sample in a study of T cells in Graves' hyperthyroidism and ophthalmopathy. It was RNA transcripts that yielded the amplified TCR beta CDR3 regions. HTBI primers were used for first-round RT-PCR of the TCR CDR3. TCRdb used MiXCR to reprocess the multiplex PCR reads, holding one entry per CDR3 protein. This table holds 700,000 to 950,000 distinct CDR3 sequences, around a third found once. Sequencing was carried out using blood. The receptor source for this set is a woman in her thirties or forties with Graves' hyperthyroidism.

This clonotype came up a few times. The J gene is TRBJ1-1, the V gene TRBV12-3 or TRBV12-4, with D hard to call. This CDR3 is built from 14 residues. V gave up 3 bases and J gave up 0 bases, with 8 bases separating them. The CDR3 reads CASSFTTMNTEAFF. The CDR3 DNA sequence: TGTGCCAGCAGTTTTACTACCATGAACACTGAAGCTTTCTTT.

The CDR3 DNA reads TGTGCCAGCAGCCAAGTCGAGGTTGGCACTGAAGCTTTCTTT. Amino acids: CASSQVEVGTEAFF. This rearrangement joins TRBV4-2 to TRBJ1-1; unclear D gene. This CDR3 is built from 14 residues. Trimming stripped 1 base from V and 4 bases from J, with 10 bases between. The germline CDR1 and CDR2 sequences are LGHNA and YNFKEQ.

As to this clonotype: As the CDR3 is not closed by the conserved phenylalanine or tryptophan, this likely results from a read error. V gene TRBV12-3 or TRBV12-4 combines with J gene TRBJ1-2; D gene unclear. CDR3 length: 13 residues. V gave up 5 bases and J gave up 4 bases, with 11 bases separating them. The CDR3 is CASSAQPPYGYTL. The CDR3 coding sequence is TGTGCCAGCAGTGCCCAACCACCCTATGGCTACACCCTC.

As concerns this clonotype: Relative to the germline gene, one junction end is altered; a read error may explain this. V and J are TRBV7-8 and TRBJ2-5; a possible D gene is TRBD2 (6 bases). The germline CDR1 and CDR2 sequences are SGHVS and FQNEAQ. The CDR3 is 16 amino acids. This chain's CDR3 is CASSPQGRDYRETQYF. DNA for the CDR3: TGCGCCAGCAGCCCCCAAGGGCGGGATTACCGGGAGACCCAGTACTTC.

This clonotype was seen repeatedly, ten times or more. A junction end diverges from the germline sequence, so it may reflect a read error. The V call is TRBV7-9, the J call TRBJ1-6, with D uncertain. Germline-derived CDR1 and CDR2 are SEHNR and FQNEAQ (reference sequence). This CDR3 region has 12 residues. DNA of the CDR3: TGTGCCAGCAGCCTAGCCGATTCACCCCTCCACTTT. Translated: CASSLADSPLHF.

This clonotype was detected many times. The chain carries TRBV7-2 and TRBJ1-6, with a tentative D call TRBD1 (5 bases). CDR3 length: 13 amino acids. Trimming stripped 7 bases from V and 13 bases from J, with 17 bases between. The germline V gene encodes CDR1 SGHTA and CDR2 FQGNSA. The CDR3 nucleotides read TGTGCCAGCACCATAGCCGGGCGGGGGCCCCTCCACTTT. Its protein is CASTIAGRGPLHF. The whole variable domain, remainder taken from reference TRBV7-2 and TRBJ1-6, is GAGVSQSPSNKVTEKGKDVELRCDPISGHTALYWYRQSLGQGLEFLIYFQGNSAPDKSGLPSDRFSAERTGGSVSTLTIQRTQQEDSAVYLCASTIAGRGPLHFGNGTRLTVT.

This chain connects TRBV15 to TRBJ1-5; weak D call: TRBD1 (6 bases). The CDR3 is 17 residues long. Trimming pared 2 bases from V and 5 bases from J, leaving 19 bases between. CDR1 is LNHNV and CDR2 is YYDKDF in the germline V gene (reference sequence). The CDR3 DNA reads TGTGCCACCAGCAGACGATTGACCACAGGGCTTCATCAGCCCCAGCATTTT. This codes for CATSRRLTTGLHQPQHF.

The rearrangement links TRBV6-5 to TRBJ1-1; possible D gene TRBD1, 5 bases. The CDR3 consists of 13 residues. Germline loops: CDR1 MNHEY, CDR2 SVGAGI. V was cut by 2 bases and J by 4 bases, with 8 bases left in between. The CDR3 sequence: CASSYQGPTEAFF. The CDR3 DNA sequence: TGTGCCAGCAGTTACCAGGGTCCCACTGAAGCTTTCTTT.

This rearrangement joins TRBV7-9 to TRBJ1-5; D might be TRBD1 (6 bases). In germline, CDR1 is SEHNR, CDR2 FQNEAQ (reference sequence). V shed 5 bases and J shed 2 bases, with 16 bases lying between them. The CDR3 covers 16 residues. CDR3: CASSHSLGGGNQPQHF. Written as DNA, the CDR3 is TGTGCCAGCAGCCATTCTTTAGGGGGAGGCAATCAGCCCCAGCATTTT.

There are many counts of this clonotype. The CDR3 bases are TGTGCCAGTAGTGAAGAAAGGGGGTTTGGGCCCCAGCATTTT. Translated, it gives CASSEERGFGPQHF. This chain connects TRBV19 to TRBJ1-5; D is perhaps TRBD1 (6 bases). The CDR3 covers 14 residues. The germline V gene has CDR1 LNHDA and CDR2 SQIVND (reference sequence). Trimming left V 5 bases short and J 9 bases short, with 17 bases between.

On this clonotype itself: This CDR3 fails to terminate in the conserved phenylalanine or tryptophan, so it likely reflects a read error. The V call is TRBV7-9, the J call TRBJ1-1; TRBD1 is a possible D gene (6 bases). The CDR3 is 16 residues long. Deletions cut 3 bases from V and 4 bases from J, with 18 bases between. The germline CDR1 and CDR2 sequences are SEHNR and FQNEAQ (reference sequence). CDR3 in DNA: TGTGCCAGCAGCTTGGATTTGACAGGTGTCGGCACTGAAGCTTTCTGT. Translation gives CASSLDLTGVGTEAFC.

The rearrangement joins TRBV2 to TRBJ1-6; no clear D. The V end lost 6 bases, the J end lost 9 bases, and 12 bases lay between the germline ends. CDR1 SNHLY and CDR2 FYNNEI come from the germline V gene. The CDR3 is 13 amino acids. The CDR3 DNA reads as TGTGCCAGCAGCGGGATTCGTACTTCACCCCTCCACTTT. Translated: CASSGIRTSPLHF.

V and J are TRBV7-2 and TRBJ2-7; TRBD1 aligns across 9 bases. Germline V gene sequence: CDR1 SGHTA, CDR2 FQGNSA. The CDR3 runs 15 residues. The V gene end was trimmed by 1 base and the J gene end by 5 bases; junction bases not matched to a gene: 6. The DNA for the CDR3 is TGTGCCAGCAGCTTAGACCCGGGACAGGGCCACGAGCAGTACTTC. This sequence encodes CASSLDPGQGHEQYF.

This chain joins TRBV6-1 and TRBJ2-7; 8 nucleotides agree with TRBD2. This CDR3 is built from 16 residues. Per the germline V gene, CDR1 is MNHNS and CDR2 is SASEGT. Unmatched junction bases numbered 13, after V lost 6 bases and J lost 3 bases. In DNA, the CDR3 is TGTGCCAGCAGCCAAGATCAAGGGACTAGATACTACGAGCAGTACTTC. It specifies CASSQDQGTRYYEQYF.

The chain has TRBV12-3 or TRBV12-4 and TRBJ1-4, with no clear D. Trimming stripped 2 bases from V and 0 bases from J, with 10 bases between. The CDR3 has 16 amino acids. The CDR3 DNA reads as TGTGCCAGCAGTTTAAAAGGCGGGGCAACTAATGAAAAACTGTTTTTT. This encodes CASSLKGGATNEKLFF.

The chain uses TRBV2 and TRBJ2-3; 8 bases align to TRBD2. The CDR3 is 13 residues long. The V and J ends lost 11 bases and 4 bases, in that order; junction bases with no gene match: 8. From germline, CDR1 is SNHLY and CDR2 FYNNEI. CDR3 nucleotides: TGTGCCTGCGGAACGGGAGGGGCAGATACGCAGTATTTT. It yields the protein CACGTGGADTQYF.

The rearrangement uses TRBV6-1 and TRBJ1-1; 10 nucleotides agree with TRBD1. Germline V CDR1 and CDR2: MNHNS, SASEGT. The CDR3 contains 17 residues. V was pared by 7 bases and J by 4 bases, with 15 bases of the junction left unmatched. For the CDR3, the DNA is TGTGCCAGCATCCTCGGGGGACAGGGGACAAGGGGCACTGAAGCTTTCTTT. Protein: CASILGGQGTRGTEAFF.

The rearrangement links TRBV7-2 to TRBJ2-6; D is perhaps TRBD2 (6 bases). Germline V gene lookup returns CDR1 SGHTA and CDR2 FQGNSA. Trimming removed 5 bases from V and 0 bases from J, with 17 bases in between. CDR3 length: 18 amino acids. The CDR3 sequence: CASSISGSFNSGANVLTF. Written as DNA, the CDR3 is TGTGCCAGCAGCATTAGCGGCTCATTTAACTCTGGGGCCAACGTCCTGACTTTC. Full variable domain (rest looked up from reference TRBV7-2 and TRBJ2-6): GAGVSQSPSNKVTEKGKDVELRCDPISGHTALYWYRQSLGQGLEFLIYFQGNSAPDKSGLPSDRFSAERTGGSVSTLTIQRTQQEDSAVYLCASSISGSFNSGANVLTFGAGSRLTVL.

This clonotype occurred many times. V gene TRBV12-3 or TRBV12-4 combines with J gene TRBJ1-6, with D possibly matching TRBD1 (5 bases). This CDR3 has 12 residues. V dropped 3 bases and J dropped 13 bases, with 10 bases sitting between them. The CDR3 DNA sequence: TGTGCCAGCAGTTTGGGGCTCAACCCCCTCCACTTT. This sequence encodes CASSLGLNPLHF.

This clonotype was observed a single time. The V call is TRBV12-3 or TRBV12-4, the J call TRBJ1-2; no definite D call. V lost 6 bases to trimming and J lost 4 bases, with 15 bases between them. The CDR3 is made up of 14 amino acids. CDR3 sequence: CASSQRWTAYGYTF. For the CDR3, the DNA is TGTGCCAGCAGCCAGAGATGGACGGCCTATGGCTACACCTTC.

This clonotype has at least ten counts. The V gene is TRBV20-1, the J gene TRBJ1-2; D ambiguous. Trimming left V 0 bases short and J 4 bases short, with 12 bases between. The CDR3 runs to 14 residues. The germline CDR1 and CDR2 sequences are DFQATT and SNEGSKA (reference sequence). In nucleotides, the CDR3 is TGCAGTGCTAGAGATGTAACGGCCGGCTATGGCTACACCTTC. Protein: CSARDVTAGYGYTF.

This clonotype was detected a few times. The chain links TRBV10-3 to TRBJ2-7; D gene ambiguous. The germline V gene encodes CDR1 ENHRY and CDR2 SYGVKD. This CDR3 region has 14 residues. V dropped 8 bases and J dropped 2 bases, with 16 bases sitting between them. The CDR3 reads CAILGAAGAYEQYF. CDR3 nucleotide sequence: TGTGCCATCCTGGGCGCCGCTGGGGCCTACGAGCAGTACTTC.

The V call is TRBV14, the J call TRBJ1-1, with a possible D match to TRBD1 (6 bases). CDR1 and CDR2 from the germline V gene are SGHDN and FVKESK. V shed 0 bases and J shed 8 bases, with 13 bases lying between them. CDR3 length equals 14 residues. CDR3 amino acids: CASSQDLWTDEAFF. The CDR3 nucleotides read TGTGCCAGCAGCCAAGATCTCTGGACAGACGAAGCTTTCTTT.

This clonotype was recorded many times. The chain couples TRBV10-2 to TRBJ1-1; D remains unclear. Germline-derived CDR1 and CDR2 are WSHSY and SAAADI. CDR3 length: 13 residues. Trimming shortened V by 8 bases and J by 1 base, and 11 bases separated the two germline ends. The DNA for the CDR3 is TGCGCCAGCGGGCCACATGAGAACACTGAAGCTTTCTTT. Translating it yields CASGPHENTEAFF.

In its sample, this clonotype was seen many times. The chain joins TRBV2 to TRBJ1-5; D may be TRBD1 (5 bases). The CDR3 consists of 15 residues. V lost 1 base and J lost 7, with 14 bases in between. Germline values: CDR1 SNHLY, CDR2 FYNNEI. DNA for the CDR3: TGTGCCAGCAGTGAAGGGGGCCAGGGATGGCAGCCCCAGCATTTT. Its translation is CASSEGGQGWQPQHF. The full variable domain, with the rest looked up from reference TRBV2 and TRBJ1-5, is EPEVTQTPSHQVTQMGQEVILRCVPISNHLYFYWYRQILGQKVEFLVSFYNNEISEKSEIFDDQFSVERPDGSNFTLKIRSTKLEDSAMYFCASSEGGQGWQPQHFGDGTRLSIL.

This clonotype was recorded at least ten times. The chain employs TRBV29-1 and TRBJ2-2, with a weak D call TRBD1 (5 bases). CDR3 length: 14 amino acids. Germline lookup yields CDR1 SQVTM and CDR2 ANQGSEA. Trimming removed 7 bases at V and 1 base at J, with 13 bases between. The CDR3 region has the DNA TGCAGCGCCCGGACAATTGAGAACACCGGGGAGCTGTTTTTT. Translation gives CSARTIENTGELFF.